The clone carrying this T cell receptor (beta chain) was counted once. The sample originates from a study of blood T cell dynamics during melanoma immunotherapy. Clones were read by immunoSEQ multiplex PCR, and TCRdb kept only the in-frame ones, dropping some. The repertoire holds about 13,000 clones, under 90% seen once, with around 3.1% in the top ten. Trimming took 0 bases from V and 9 from J, leaving 6 bases between them. The germline V gene encodes CDR1 MNHEY and CDR2 SVGAGI. This CDR3 spans 12 amino acids. Time point defined: pre-treatment baseline. J is TRBJ2-1 and V is TRBV6-5; D unclear. The sequencing used blood, collected from a patient treated with checkpoint blockade. This clonotype was sampled from a human donor with melanoma. CDR3 in amino acids: CASSYSLSEQFF. In DNA, the CDR3 is TGTGCCAGCAGTTACTCGCTGTCTGAGCAGTTCTTC.